A single sample gave rise to the 10 T cell receptor beta chains below, sequenced in a study of vaccination and CD4 T cells after COVID-19. This sample's treatment: roughly ten-day PBMC culture with coronavirus spike peptide pools or control peptides (ViraFEST assay). Cultured CD4+ T cell DNA was sequenced using the Oncomine TCR Beta short-read assay. TCRdb itself ran the PCR reads through MiXCR, one entry per CDR3 protein. The sample carries about 20,000 distinct CDR3 sequences, just under 45% recorded once. Their antigens remain unidentified. Sequencing was performed on CD4+ T cells from blood, cultured in vitro. These receptors were obtained from a human donor who had recovered from COVID-19.

For the CDR3, the DNA is TGTGCCAGTAGTTCTAGCTCCGATACGCAGTATTTT. Its protein product is CASSSSSDTQYF. The chain is built from TRBV19 and TRBJ2-3; maybe TRBD2 (5 bases). The CDR3 consists of 12 residues. V lost 5 bases, J lost 6 bases, and 9 bases lay in between. Germline CDR1 and CDR2: LNHDA and SQIVND (reference sequence).

V is TRBV4-1 and J is TRBJ2-3; D might be TRBD2 (6 bases). The CDR3 is 15 residues long. CDR1 is MGHRA and CDR2 is YSYEKL in the germline V gene. The V end lost 2 bases, the J end lost 3 bases, and 12 bases lay between the germline ends. In DNA, the CDR3 is TGCGCCAGCAGCCAATGGGGGGTCGTGACAGATACGCAGTATTTT. Protein product: CASSQWGVVTDTQYF.

This clonotype was counted between two and nine times. V gene TRBV19 combines with J gene TRBJ1-1; D is unresolved. V dropped 6 bases and J dropped 1 base, with 3 bases sitting between them. CDR3 length: 11 amino acids. Germline CDR1 LNHDA, CDR2 SQIVND (reference sequence). CDR3 nucleotide sequence: TGTGCCAGTAGGTGGAACACTGAAGCTTTCTTT. This codes for CASRWNTEAFF.

Here the CDR3 reads CASSSPLSNQPQHF. CDR3 nucleotide sequence: TGTGCCAGCAGTTCTCCTCTTAGCAATCAGCCCCAGCATTTT. The V call is TRBV6-5, the J call TRBJ1-5; D unclear. The length of the CDR3 is 14 residues. From germline, CDR1 is MNHEY and CDR2 SVGAGI. Trimming cost V 4 bases and J 0 bases, with 7 bases left between them.

This clonotype was seen a few times. This chain uses TRBV2 with TRBJ1-6, with D tentatively TRBD1 (5 bases). The CDR3 contains 15 residues. V shed 5 bases and J shed 4 bases, with 12 bases lying between them. CDR1 is SNHLY, CDR2 FYNNEI, per germline. The CDR3 is CASSLGVRYNSPLHF. CDR3 bases: TGTGCCAGCAGTTTAGGGGTGCGGTATAATTCACCCCTCCACTTT.

The chain joins TRBV7-9 to TRBJ2-3; tentative D call: TRBD1 (6 bases). Germline CDR1 SEHNR, CDR2 FQNEAQ (reference sequence). Trimming removed 5 bases from V and 0 bases from J, with 12 bases in between. This CDR3 has 15 residues. CDR3 residues: CASSASGVSTDTQYF. CDR3 in DNA: TGTGCCAGCAGCGCTTCAGGGGTGAGCACAGATACGCAGTATTTT.

V and J are TRBV12-3 or TRBV12-4 and TRBJ2-1, with 9 bases that match TRBD1. The length of the CDR3 is 15 residues. V lost 1 base and J lost 7; bases outside the gene matches: 5. Here the CDR3 reads CASSLGQGDVNEQFF. In DNA form, the CDR3 reads TGTGCCAGCAGTTTAGGACAGGGGGACGTAAATGAGCAGTTCTTC.

The sample holds a few counts of this clonotype. CDR3 bases: TGTGCCAGCAGCATAGGGGCAGGACAAGCTCAGCCCCAGCATTTT. As protein: CASSIGAGQAQPQHF. The chain recombines TRBV6-1 with TRBJ1-5; a possible D gene is TRBD1 (5 bases). V gave up 6 bases and J gave up 6 bases, with 18 bases separating them. The CDR3 extends over 15 amino acids. Per the germline V gene, CDR1 is MNHNS and CDR2 is SASEGT.

This chain joins TRBV6-2 or TRBV6-3 and TRBJ2-2; 7 nucleotides match TRBD1. This CDR3 has 17 amino acids. Germline CDR1 MNHEY, CDR2 SVGEGT. The ends lost 4 bases at V and 0 bases at J; junction bases unmatched: 8. CDR3 region: CASSSPAGTANTGELFF. The CDR3 bases are TGTGCCAGCAGTTCCCCGGCCGGGACAGCGAACACCGGGGAGCTGTTTTTT.

The J gene is TRBJ2-3, the V gene TRBV7-9; the match to TRBD2 covers 7 bases. Germline CDR1 is SEHNR and CDR2 is FQNEAQ (reference sequence). The CDR3 is 16 amino acids. V dropped 1 base and J dropped 2; count of bases not matched to a gene: 6. As DNA, the CDR3 is TGTGCCAGCAGCTTAGATCGGGGGGTTTTCACAGATACGCAGTATTTT. As protein: CASSLDRGVFTDTQYF.